The 18 T cell receptor beta chains given below trace back to one sample, sequenced in a study of blood T cell repertoires in COVID-19. Assay used: immunoSEQ multiplex PCR; TCRdb lists only in-frame clones, some missing. The data contain around 160,000 clones, 85% to 90% of them singletons. The sample comprised peripheral blood. These receptors all come from a human donor in a cohort sampled during active COVID-19.

This chain connects TRBV23-1 to TRBJ1-5; TRBD1 agrees at 11 bases. TRBV23-1 is identified as an open reading frame with a role that is uncertain. The V segment lost 3 bases and the J segment 2 bases; nucleotides outside the gene matches: 18. CDR3 size: 21 residues. The CDR3 sequence: CASSHPGARDRGGFGNQPQHF. The CDR3 DNA reads as TGCGCCAGCAGTCACCCAGGGGCTCGGGACAGGGGGGGTTTCGGCAATCAGCCCCAGCATTTT.

V is TRBV30 and J is TRBJ2-2; D is possibly TRBD1 (5 bases). The germline V and J ends were trimmed by 3 bases and 2 bases, with 10 bases remaining between them. The V gene's germline CDR1 is GTSNPN and CDR2 SVGIG (reference sequence). The CDR3 consists of 14 residues. As DNA, the CDR3 is TGTGCCTGGAGGGGCAGGGAAAACACCGGGGAGCTGTTTTTT. This translates into CAWRGRENTGELFF.

The chain employs TRBV4-3 and TRBJ2-3, with D hard to call. The CDR3 sequence is 17 residues long. CDR1 and CDR2 from the germline V gene are LGHNA and YSLEER. Trimming shortened V by 2 bases and J by 2 bases, and 17 bases separated the two germline ends. The CDR3 DNA reads TGCGCCAGCAGCCAACAAGCAGCCGGCGGCCCCACAGATACGCAGTATTTT. Protein: CASSQQAAGGPTDTQYF.

J is TRBJ2-1 and V is TRBV14; 11 bases map to TRBD2. The germline V gene has CDR1 SGHDN and CDR2 FVKESK. CDR3 length: 17 amino acids. Losses at the gene ends were 0 bases for V and 3 bases for J; bases not matched to a gene: 4. The CDR3 DNA reads TGTGCCAGCAGCCAAGATTGGCTAGCGGGGGGCTACAATGAGCAGTTCTTC. Amino acids: CASSQDWLAGGYNEQFF.

The chain links TRBV20-1 to TRBJ2-5; D unclear. Deletions cut 3 bases from V and 0 bases from J, with 8 bases between. Germline V gene lookup returns CDR1 DFQATT and CDR2 SNEGSKA (reference sequence). CDR3 length: 13 amino acids. The CDR3, as DNA: TGCAGTGCTAGTGATCCGTACCAAGAGACCCAGTACTTC. Amino acids: CSASDPYQETQYF.

The chain couples TRBV7-3 to TRBJ2-1, with D uncertain. CDR1 and CDR2 from the germline V gene are SGHTA and FQGTGA. With 0 bases removed from V and 3 bases from J, the gap between germline ends came to 9 bases. The CDR3 is 15 residues long. CDR3 DNA sequence: TGTGCCAGCAGCTTAACCACCGATAGCTACAATGAGCAGTTCTTC. It yields the protein CASSLTTDSYNEQFF.

This clone was counted once. V is TRBV27 and J is TRBJ2-7; 7 positions match TRBD1. Germline CDR1 reads MNHEY; CDR2 reads SMNVEV (reference sequence). The V gene end was trimmed by 8 bases and the J gene end by 6 bases; junction bases not matched to a gene: 10. The CDR3 is 13 amino acids. The CDR3 region has the DNA TGTGCCAGCTCAACCAGGACAGGTGTCGAGCAGTACTTC. It yields the protein CASSTRTGVEQYF.

The chain couples TRBV7-9 to TRBJ2-6; D is possibly TRBD1 (6 bases). The germline V and J ends were trimmed by 5 bases and 0 bases, with 14 bases remaining between them. The V gene's germline CDR1 is SEHNR and CDR2 FQNEAQ (reference sequence). CDR3 length: 17 amino acids. The CDR3 DNA follows: TGTGCCAGCAGCATTTACCGGGACACCTCTGGGGCCAACGTCCTGACTTTC. It specifies CASSIYRDTSGANVLTF.

DNA of the CDR3: TGTGCCAGCAGTTTAGCAGGGGATCGGGCAGATACGCAGTATTTT. Translating gives CASSLAGDRADTQYF. The V and J genes are TRBV27 and TRBJ2-3; D is possibly TRBD1 (6 bases). Trimming removed 2 bases from V and 4 bases from J, with 13 bases in between. Germline CDR1 and CDR2: MNHEY and SMNVEV (reference sequence). The CDR3 runs 15 residues.

The genes are TRBV7-9 and TRBJ2-5; D gene uncertain. The V gene lost 8 bases and the J gene lost 0 bases, with 10 bases spanning the gap. Germline-derived CDR1 and CDR2 are SEHNR and FQNEAQ (reference sequence). The CDR3 is 13 amino acids. This CDR3 is CASGQRYQETQYF. In nucleotides, the CDR3 is TGTGCCAGCGGCCAGAGGTACCAAGAGACCCAGTACTTC.

V usage is TRBV5-1 and J usage is TRBJ1-2, with unresolved D. Germline loops: CDR1 SGHRS, CDR2 YFSETQ. The CDR3 consists of 15 residues. V lost 0 bases to trimming and J lost 4 bases, with 13 bases between them. The CDR3 DNA is TGCGCCAGCAGCTTGGGCTCGGGGAGCGTCTATGGCTACACCTTC. Amino acids: CASSLGSGSVYGYTF.

The chain couples TRBV6-6 to TRBJ1-2; 9 bases align to TRBD1. The germline gives CDR1 MNHNY, CDR2 SVGAGI (reference sequence). This CDR3 comprises 14 residues. The J segment lost 5 bases and the V segment lost 6 bases, leaving 7 bases of the junction unmatched. The CDR3 DNA reads as TGTGCCAGCAGACTTACGGACAGGGGATATGGCTACACCTTC. Translating gives CASRLTDRGYGYTF.

CDR3 nucleotides: TGCGCCAGCAGCCAAGATAATGCCGGCGCGGAGGCCTATGGCTACACCTTC. This sequence encodes CASSQDNAGAEAYGYTF. V gene TRBV4-3 combines with J gene TRBJ1-2; D not certain. The germline V gene encodes CDR1 LGHNA and CDR2 YSLEER. Trimming cost V 0 bases and J 4 bases, with 18 bases left between them. The CDR3 is 17 residues long.

The chain is built from TRBV4-1 and TRBJ2-5; TRBD2 matches 7 bases. The V segment lost 0 bases and the J segment 5 bases; nucleotides outside the gene matches: 12. The germline V gene encodes CDR1 MGHRA and CDR2 YSYEKL. The CDR3 is made up of 17 amino acids. The DNA for the CDR3 is TGCGCCAGCAGCCAAGATCTAAGACTAGCCCGGCTGGAGACCCAGTACTTC. Translating it yields CASSQDLRLARLETQYF.

The chain couples TRBV9 to TRBJ2-1; D remains unclear. Per germline, CDR1 SGDLS and CDR2 YYNGEE. The V end lost 3 bases, the J end lost 3 bases, and 4 bases lay between the germline ends. This CDR3 region has 12 residues. In DNA, the CDR3 is TGTGCCAGCAGCGGGAGCTACAATGAGCAGTTCTTC. Residues: CASSGSYNEQFF.

J is TRBJ1-4 and V is TRBV7-2; 9 bases fit TRBD1. This CDR3 has 15 residues. Germline V lookup: CDR1 SGHTA, CDR2 FQGNSA. Trimming took 5 bases from V and 6 from J; bases not matched to a gene: 7. The CDR3 nucleotides read TGTGCCAGCAGCCCGGACAGGGGATGGGATGAAAAACTGTTTTTT. Translated: CASSPDRGWDEKLFF.

The chain has TRBV7-9 and TRBJ1-6; D unclear. Germline CDR1 is SEHNR and CDR2 is FQNEAQ (reference sequence). The CDR3 runs to 14 residues. The V gene lost 5 bases and the J gene lost 0 bases, with 5 bases spanning the gap. CDR3 protein: CASSPGSYNSPLHF. CDR3 DNA: TGTGCCAGCAGCCCAGGCTCCTATAATTCACCCCTCCACTTT.

This chain joins TRBV5-1 and TRBJ2-2; D is undetermined. CDR3 length equals 14 residues. The germline gives CDR1 SGHRS, CDR2 YFSETQ. Between the trimmed V and J ends, which lost 4 bases and 1 base, there was a span of 8 bases. The DNA for the CDR3 is TGCGCCAGCAGCGTTACTCAGAACACCGGGGAGCTGTTTTTT. Its translation is CASSVTQNTGELFF.